The present T cell receptor beta chain was sequenced within a study of persistence of HIV-infected CD4 T cells (dated by TCRdb to 2018 to 2021). Background on the whole study: The median time the participants had spent on suppressive ART was 8 years. Peripheral blood samples of up to roughly 200 mL were taken at multiple time points, with the exception of a couple of participants who underwent leukapheresis at a single time point. Anti-CD3/anti-CD28 stimulation activated a higher proportion of cells, with a lower memory fraction, than antigen stimulation. The study isolated CMV- and HIV-1 Gag-responding CD4+ T cells from ART-treated individuals to examine antigen-driven clonal expansion of HIV-1-infected cells. TCRbeta sequencing assessed the clonality of all cells in each sorted population, while proviral sequencing assessed the clonality of infected cells. Cross-participant TCR cluster analysis included 8 participants for CMV and 6 or 7 participants for Gag. Beyond this particular receptor, the publication reports: Bulk TCR analyses could not be restricted to the rare CMV-responding cells that actually carried HIV-1 proviruses. Few individuals were included in the study, and only a limited range of antigens was tested. Antigen-responding cells were enriched for degenerate expanded CDR3beta sequences, which suggests convergent selection of CD4+ responses to CMV and Gag. Within the same sorted populations, how oligoclonal the TCRs were correlated with how oligoclonal the proviruses were. TCRbeta richness in CMV- and Gag-responding cells was significantly lower than in anti-CD3/anti-CD28-responding cells; CMV-responding cells had higher oligoclonality than CD3/CD28-stimulated and Gag-responding cells.

The immunoSEQ hsTCRB assay version 4 in survey mode was used to sequence TCRbeta repertoires from genomic DNA. For TCRbeta sequencing, genomic DNA was diluted to around 10 ng/uL, and up to about 1 ug was used per sample. Per the source publication's procedure: Analysis of the TCRbeta data was done in ImmunoSeq Analyzer 3.0, and diversity was computed on productive nucleotide rearrangements. Lower-bound TCR diversity was estimated with the improved Chao index, and clonality with the Gini coefficient using the Immunarch R package. Different nucleotide rearrangements encoding the same CDR3beta amino acid sequence were counted as distinct clonotypes. Differential abundance analysis identified TCRbeta sequences significantly enriched in antigen-responding cells relative to anti-CD3/anti-CD28-activated cells. Using predicted peptide-MHC specificity as the basis, GLIPH2 grouped TCRs into clusters, both for each participant individually and for the merged data sets that combined participants. TCRdb carries this immuneACCESS record with in-frame sequences only. Its versions omit some clonotypes, under half of them owing to an unresolved V gene in the studies checked, with the rest unexplained. V and J calls and clone size are those listed in that table; D and trimming were worked out from the DNA. Present in this sample are 44,000 or so clones, roughly nine tenths of which were seen just once. Approximately 2% of the sample goes to the ten largest clones.

Per the publication, the treatment or condition label means: suppressive antiretroviral therapy. As a nonspecific positive control representing the CD4+ T cell repertoire, cells were stimulated with anti-CD3/anti-CD28 magnetic beads. Responding CD4+ T cells were sorted on the basis of upregulation of both CD40 ligand and CD69. Participants were HIV-1-infected adults who started suppressive ART during chronic infection. For at least 4 years, participants had undetectable plasma HIV-1 RNA, below 50 copies/mL. To be included, participants needed a CD4+ T cell count above 400 cells/uL and a positive CMV serology. Before stimulation, PBMCs were isolated using density centrifugation and depleted of CD8+ T cells. For approximately 18 hours, CD8-depleted PBMCs were stimulated with anti-CD28/CD49d costimulation, a CD40-blocking antibody, and enfuvirtide, which was added to prevent new infections. Cell sorting was performed on a Beckman Coulter MoFlo Legacy or XDP sorter, and dead cells were excluded with propidium iodide. Genomic DNA was extracted using the QIAamp DNA Mini Kit for samples with more than one million cells and using the Quick-DNA Microprep Kit for all other samples.

As for this clone: The specificity of this receptor is unknown. The input lacks base qualities; no much larger clone sits a single base away.

Measured from the cysteine to the phenylalanine, the CDR3 is 16 residues long. Only CDR3 DNA remains: 48 bases, in frame from the first base. A distance of 18 bases separates the germline ends of V and J, which lose 0 bases and 9 bases respectively. Looking up the germline V gene (reference sequence) yields CDR1 LGHDT and CDR2 YNNKEL. The material was CD4+ T cells sorted from PBMCs after approximately 20-hour stimulation, obtained from a patient who received antiretroviral therapy. The sample's cell subset or site label is to be understood as: CD40L+CD69+ CD4 T cells responding to anti-CD3/anti-CD28 beads, representing the overall repertoire. This receptor was taken from an adult man with HIV who was CMV-seropositive. The chain is made from TRBV3-1 (or the pseudogene TRBV3-2) and TRBJ2-1; a tentative D call is TRBD2 (6 bases match). The CDR3 region has the sequence CASSQDPGFLGGEQFF. The bases are TGTGCCAGCAGCCAAGACCCCGGCTTCCTGGGGGGTGAGCAGTTCTTC.